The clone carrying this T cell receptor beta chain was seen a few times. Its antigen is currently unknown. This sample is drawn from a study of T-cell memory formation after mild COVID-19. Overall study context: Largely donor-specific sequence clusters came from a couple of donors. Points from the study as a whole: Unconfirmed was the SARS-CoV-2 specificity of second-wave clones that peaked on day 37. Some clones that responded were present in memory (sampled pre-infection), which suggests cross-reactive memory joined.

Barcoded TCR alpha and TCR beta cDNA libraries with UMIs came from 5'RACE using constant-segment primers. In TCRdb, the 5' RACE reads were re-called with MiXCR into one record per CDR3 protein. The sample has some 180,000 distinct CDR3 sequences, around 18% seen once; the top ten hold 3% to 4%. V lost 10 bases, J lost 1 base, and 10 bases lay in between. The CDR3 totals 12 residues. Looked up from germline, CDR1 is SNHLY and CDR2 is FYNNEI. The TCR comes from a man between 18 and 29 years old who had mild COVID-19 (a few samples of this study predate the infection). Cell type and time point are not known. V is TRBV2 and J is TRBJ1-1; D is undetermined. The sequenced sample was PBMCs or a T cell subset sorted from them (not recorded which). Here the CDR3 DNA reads TGTGCCACCCGTCAGTCGAACACTGAAGCTTTCTTT. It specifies CATRQSNTEAFF.